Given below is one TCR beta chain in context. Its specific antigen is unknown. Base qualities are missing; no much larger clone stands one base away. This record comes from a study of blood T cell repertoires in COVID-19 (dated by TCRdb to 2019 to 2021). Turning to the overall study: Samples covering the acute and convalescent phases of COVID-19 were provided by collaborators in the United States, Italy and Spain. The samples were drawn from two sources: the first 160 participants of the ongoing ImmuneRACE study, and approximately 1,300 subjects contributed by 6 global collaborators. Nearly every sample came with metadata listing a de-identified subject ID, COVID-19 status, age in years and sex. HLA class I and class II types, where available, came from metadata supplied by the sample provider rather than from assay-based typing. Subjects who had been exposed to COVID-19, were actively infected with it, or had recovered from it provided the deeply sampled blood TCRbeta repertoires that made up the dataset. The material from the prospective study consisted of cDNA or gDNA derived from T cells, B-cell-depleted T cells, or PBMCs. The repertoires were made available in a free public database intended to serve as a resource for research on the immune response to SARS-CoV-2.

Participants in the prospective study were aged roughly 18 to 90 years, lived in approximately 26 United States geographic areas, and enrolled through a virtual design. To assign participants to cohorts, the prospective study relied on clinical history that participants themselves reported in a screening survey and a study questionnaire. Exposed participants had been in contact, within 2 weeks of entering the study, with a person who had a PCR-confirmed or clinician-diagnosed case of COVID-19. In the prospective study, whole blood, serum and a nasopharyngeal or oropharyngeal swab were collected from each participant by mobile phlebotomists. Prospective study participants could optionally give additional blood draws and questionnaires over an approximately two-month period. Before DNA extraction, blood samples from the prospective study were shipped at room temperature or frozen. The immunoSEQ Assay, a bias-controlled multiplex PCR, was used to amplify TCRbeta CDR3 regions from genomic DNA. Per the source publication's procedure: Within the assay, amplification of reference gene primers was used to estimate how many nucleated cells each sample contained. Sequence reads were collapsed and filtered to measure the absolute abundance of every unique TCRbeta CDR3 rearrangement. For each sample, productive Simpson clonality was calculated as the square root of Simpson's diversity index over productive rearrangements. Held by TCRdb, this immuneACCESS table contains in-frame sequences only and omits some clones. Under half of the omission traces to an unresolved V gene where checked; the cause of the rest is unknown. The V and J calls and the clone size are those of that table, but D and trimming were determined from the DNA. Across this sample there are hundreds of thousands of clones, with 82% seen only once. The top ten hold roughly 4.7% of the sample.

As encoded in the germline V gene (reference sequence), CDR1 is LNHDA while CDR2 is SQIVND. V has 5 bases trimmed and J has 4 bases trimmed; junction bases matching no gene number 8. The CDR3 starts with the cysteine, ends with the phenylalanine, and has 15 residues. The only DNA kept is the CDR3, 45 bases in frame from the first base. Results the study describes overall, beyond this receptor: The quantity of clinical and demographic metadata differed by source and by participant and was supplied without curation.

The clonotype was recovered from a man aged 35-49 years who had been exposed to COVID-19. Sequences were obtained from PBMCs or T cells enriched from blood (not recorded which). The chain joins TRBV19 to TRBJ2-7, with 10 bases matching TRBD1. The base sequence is TGTGCCAGTAGTGACAGGGGGCGAACGCTTTACGAGCAGTACTTC. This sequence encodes CASSDRGRTLYEQYF.